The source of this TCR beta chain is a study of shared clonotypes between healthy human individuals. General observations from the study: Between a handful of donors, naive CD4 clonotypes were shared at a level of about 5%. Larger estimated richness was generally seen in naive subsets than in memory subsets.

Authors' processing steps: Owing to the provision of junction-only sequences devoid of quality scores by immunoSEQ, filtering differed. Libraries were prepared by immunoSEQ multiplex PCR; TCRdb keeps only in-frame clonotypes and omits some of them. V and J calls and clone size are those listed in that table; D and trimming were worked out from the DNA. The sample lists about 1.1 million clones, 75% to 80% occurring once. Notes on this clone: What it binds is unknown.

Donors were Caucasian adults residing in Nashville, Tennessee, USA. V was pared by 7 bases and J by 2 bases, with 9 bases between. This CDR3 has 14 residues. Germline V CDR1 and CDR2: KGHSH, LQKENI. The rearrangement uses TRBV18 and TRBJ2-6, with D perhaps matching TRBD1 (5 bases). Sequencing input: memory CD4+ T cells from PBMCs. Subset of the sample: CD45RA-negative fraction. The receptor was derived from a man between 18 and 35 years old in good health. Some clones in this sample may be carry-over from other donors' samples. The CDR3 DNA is TGTGCCAGCTGGACGACAGCTGGGGCCAACGTCCTGACTTTC. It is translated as CASWTTAGANVLTF.